The 6 T cell receptor beta chains below come from one sample, sequenced in a study of Graves' ophthalmopathy and Graves' hyperthyroidism. Amplified material comprised TCR beta CDR3 regions derived from RNA transcripts. HTBI primers primed a first-round RT-PCR, and a second-round multiplex PCR followed. TCRdb used MiXCR to reprocess the multiplex PCR reads, holding one entry per CDR3 protein. The sample consists of about 700,000 distinct CDR3 sequences, about 38% of them appearing once. The source material was peripheral blood. Receptor source: an adult man with Graves' ophthalmopathy.

The table lists this clonotype with many counts. The V gene is TRBV5-1, the J gene TRBJ1-1; maybe TRBD1 (5 bases). The V gene's germline CDR1 is SGHRS and CDR2 YFSETQ. Trimming removed 4 bases at V and 8 bases at J, with 15 bases between. CDR3 length: 13 residues. The CDR3 sequence: CASSVGRGLEAFF. The CDR3 DNA reads TGCGCCAGCAGCGTGGGACGAGGGCTAGAAGCTTTCTTT.

V and J are TRBV12-3 or TRBV12-4 and TRBJ2-2; possibly TRBD1 for D (5 bases). This CDR3 is built from 16 residues. CDR3 region: CASGSVLDRNTGELFF. Written as DNA, the CDR3 is TGTGCTAGTGGTTCTGTCTTAGACAGGAACACCGGGGAGCTGTTTTTT.

This clonotype was detected ten times or more. The chain uses TRBV7-9 and TRBJ1-2; D is unclear. V shed 8 bases and J shed 6 bases, with 16 bases lying between them. This CDR3 is 13 amino acids long. Germline V gene sequence: CDR1 SEHNR, CDR2 FQNEAQ (reference sequence). CDR3 in amino acids: CASGSGDGNGYTF. In nucleotides, the CDR3 is TGTGCCAGCGGAAGCGGGGATGGGAATGGCTACACCTTC.

V and J are TRBV4-3 and TRBJ1-3; weak D call: TRBD1 (5 bases). Germline loops: CDR1 LGHNA, CDR2 YSLEER. This CDR3 spans 15 amino acids. V dropped 4 bases and J dropped 0 bases, with 10 bases sitting between them. The CDR3 DNA follows: TGCGCCAGCAGCCGCCAGGGTTACTCTGGAAACACCATATATTTT. As protein: CASSRQGYSGNTIYF.

The gene calls are TRBV29-1 and TRBJ2-7; maybe TRBD1 (6 bases). This CDR3 has 11 residues. The V gene's germline CDR1 is SQVTM and CDR2 ANQGSEA. The V and J ends lost 4 bases and 6 bases respectively, with 10 bases between them. The CDR3 protein is CSVGQGGEQYF. CDR3 sequence (DNA): TGCAGCGTTGGGCAAGGGGGCGAGCAGTACTTC.

This clonotype was detected only once. This chain uses TRBV10-3 with TRBJ1-5; 11 nucleotides agree with TRBD1. This CDR3 has 12 amino acids. V was pared by 11 bases and J by 7 bases, with 4 bases of the junction left unmatched. From germline, CDR1 is ENHRY and CDR2 SYGVKD. CDR3 nucleotide sequence: TGTGCCGCCGGACAGGGGGCCCAGCCCCAGCATTTT. Protein product: CAAGQGAQPQHF.